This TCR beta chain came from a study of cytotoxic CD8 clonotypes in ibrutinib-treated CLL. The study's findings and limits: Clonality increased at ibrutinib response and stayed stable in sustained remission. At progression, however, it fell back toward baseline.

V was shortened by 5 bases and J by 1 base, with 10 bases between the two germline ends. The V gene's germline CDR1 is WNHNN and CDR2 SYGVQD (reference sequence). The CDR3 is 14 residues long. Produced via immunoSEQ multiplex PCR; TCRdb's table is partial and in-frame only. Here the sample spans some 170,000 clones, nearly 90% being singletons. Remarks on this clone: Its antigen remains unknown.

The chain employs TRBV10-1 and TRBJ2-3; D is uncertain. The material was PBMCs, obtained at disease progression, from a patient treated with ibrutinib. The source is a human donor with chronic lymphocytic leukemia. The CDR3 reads CASSLDGRTDTQYF. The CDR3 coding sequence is TGCGCCAGCAGTTTGGACGGACGCACAGATACGCAGTATTTT.